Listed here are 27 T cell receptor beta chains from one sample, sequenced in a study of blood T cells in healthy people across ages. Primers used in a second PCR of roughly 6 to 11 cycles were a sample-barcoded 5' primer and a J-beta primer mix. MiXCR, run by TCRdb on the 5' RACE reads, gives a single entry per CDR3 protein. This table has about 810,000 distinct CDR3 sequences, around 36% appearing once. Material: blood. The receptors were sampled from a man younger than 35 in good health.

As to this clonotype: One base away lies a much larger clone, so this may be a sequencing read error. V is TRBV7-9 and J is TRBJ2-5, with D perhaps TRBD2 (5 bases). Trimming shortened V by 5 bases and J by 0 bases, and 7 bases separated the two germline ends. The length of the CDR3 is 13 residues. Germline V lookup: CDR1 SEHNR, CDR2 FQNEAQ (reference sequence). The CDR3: CASSAGNQETQYF. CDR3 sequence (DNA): TGTGCCAGCAGCGCGGGCAACCAAGAGACCCAGTACTTC. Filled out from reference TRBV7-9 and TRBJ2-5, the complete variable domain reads DTGVSQNPRHKITKRGQNVTFRCDPISEHNRLYWYRQTLGQGPEFLTYFQNEAQLEKSRLLSDRFSAERPKGSFSTLEIQRTEQGDSAMYLCASSAGNQETQYFGPGTRLLVL.

The CDR3 DNA sequence: TGTGCCAGCAGCCCCTATCGGCAGCGGGGGGGCGACACCGGGGAGCTGTTTTTT. Protein: CASSPYRQRGGDTGELFF. The rearrangement links TRBV28 to TRBJ2-2; 10 bases fit TRBD2. From germline, CDR1 is MDHEN and CDR2 SYDVKM. The CDR3 is 18 amino acids. The J segment lost 3 bases and the V segment lost 6 bases, leaving 13 bases of the junction unmatched.

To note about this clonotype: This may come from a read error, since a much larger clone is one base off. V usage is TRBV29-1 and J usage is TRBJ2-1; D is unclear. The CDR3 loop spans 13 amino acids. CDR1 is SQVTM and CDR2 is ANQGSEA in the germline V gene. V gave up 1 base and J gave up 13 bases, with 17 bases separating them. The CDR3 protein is CSVEAEYQETQFF. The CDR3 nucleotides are TGCAGCGTTGAAGCTGAGTATCAAGAGACCCAGTTCTTC.

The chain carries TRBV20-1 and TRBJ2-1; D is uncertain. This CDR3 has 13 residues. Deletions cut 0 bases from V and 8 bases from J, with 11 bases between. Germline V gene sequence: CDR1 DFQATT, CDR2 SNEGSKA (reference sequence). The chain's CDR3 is CSARDRLADEQFF. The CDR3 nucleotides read TGCAGTGCTAGAGATCGTTTGGCAGATGAGCAGTTCTTC.

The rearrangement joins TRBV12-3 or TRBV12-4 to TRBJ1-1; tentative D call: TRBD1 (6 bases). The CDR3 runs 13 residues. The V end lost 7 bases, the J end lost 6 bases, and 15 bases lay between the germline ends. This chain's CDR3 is CASTRGQSPEAFF. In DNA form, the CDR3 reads TGTGCCAGCACCCGAGGACAGTCCCCTGAAGCTTTCTTT.

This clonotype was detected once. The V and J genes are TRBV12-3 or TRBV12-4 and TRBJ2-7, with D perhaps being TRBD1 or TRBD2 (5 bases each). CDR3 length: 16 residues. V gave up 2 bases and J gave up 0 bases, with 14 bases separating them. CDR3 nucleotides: TGTGCCAGCAGTTTAAGTGGGACCGCCAGCTCCTACGAGCAGTACTTC. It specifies CASSLSGTASSYEQYF.

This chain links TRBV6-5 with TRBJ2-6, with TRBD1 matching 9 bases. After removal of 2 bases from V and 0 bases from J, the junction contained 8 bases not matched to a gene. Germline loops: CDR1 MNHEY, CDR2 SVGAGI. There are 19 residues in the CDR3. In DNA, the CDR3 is TGTGCCAGCAGTTACGACCCGGACAGGGGAGGCTCTGGGGCCAACGTCCTGACTTTC. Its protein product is CASSYDPDRGGSGANVLTF.

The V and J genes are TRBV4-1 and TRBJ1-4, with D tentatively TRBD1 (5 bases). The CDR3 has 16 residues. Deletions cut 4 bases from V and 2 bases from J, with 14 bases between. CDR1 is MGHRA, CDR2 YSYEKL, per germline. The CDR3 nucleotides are TGCGCCAGCAGCCGGGAGCAGGGACGGACTAATGAAAAACTGTTTTTT. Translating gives CASSREQGRTNEKLFF.

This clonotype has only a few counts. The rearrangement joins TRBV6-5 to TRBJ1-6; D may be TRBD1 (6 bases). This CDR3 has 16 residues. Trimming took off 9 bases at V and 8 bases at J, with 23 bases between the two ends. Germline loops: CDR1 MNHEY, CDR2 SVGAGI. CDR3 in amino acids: CASSEADGAGDSPLHF. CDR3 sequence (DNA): TGTGCCAGTTCGGAGGCCGACGGGGCAGGGGATTCACCCCTCCACTTT.

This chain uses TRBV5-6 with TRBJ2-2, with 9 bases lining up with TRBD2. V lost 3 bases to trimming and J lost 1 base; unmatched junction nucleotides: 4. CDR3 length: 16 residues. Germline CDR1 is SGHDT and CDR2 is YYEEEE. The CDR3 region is CASSSGTSWNTGELFF. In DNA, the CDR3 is TGTGCCAGCAGCTCCGGGACTAGCTGGAACACCGGGGAGCTGTTTTTT.

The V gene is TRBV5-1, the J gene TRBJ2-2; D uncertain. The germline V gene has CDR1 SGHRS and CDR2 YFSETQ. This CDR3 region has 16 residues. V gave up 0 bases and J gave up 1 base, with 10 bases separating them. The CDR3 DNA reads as TGCGCCAGCAGCTTGGAAGTGACGGGGAACACCGGGGAGCTGTTTTTT. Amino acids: CASSLEVTGNTGELFF.

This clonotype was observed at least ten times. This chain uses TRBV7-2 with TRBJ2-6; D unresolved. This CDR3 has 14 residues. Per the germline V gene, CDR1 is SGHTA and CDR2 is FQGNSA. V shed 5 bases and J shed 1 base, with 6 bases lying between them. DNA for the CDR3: TGTGCCAGCAGCCCGGTATCTGGGGCCAACGTCCTGACTTTC. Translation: CASSPVSGANVLTF. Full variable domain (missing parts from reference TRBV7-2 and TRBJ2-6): GAGVSQSPSNKVTEKGKDVELRCDPISGHTALYWYRQSLGQGLEFLIYFQGNSAPDKSGLPSDRFSAERTGGSVSTLTIQRTQQEDSAVYLCASSPVSGANVLTFGAGSRLTVL.

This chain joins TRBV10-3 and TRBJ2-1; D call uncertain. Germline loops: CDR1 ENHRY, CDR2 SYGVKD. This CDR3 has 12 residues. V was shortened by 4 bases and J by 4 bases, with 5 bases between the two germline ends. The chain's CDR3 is CAISGGYNEQFF. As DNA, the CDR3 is TGTGCCATCAGTGGGGGTTACAATGAGCAGTTCTTC.

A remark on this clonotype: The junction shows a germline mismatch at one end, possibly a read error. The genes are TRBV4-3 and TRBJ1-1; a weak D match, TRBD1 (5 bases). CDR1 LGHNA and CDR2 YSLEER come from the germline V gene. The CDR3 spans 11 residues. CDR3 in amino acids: CANSQGGVAFF. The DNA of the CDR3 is TGCGCCAACAGCCAAGGAGGGGTGGCTTTCTTT.

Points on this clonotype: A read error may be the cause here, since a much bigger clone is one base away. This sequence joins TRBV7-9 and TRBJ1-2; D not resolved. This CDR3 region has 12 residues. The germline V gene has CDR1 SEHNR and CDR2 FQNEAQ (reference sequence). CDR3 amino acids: CPSSEAIYGYTF. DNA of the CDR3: TGTCCCAGCAGCGAGGCGATCTATGGCTACACCTTC. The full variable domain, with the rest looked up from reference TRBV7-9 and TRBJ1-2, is DTGVSQNPRHKITKRGQNVTFRCDPISEHNRLYWYRQTLGQGPEFLTYFQNEAQLEKSRLLSDRFSAERPKGSFSTLEIQRTEQGDSAMYLCPSSEAIYGYTFGSGTRLTVV.

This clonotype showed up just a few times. The CDR3 here is CASSPTGKESENSPLHF. The CDR3 DNA follows: TGTGCCAGCAGCCCCACGGGCAAGGAGAGTGAAAATTCACCCCTCCACTTT. The chain combines TRBV12-3 or TRBV12-4 with TRBJ1-6; D gene uncertain. V lost 6 bases and J 7 bases, leaving 22 bases between the germline ends. The CDR3 consists of 17 residues.

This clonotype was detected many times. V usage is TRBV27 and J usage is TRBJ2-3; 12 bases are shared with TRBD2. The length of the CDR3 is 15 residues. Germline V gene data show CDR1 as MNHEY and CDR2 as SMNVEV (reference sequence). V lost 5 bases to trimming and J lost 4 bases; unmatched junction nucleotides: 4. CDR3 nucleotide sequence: TGTGCCAGCAGTCCCCGGACTAGCGGGGCAGATACGCAGTATTTT. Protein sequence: CASSPRTSGADTQYF.

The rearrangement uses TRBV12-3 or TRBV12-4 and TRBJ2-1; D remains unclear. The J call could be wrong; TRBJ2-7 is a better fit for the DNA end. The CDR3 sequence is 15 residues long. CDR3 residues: CASSLDQKIYNEQYF. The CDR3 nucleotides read TGTGCCAGCAGTTTGGACCAAAAAATCTACAATGAGCAGTACTTC.

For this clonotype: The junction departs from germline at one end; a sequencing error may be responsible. The DNA for the CDR3 is TGCAGCGTTCGTAGAGGGGACACTGAAACTTTCTTT. Translated: CSVRRGDTETFF. This chain uses TRBV29-1 with TRBJ1-1, with a tentative D call TRBD1 (6 bases). CDR3 length: 12 residues. Germline CDR1 and CDR2: SQVTM and ANQGSEA.

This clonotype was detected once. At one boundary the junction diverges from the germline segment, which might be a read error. The CDR3 bases are TGCAGTGCTAGAGGGACTAGCTTGTCAGAGACCCAGTGCTTC. Residues: CSARGTSLSETQCF. V gene TRBV20-1 combines with J gene TRBJ2-5, with TRBD2 identical over 8 bases. The CDR3 consists of 14 residues. The V gene's germline CDR1 is DFQATT and CDR2 SNEGSKA (reference sequence).

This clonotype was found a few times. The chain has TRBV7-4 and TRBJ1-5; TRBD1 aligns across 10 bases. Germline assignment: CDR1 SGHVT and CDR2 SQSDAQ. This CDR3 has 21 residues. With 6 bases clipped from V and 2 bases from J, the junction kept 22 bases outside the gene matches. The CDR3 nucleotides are TGTGCCAGCAGTTATCGTTTATTGACAGGGGGCTCTTACGAGTGCAATCAGCCCCAGCATTTT. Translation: CASSYRLLTGGSYECNQPQHF.

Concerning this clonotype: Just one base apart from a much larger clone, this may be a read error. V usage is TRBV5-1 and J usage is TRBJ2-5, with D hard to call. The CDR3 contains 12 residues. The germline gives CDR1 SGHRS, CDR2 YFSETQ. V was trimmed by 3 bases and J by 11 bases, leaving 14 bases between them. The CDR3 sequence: CASSWNADEQYF. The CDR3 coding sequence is TGCGCCAGCAGCTGGAATGCGGATGAGCAGTACTTC.

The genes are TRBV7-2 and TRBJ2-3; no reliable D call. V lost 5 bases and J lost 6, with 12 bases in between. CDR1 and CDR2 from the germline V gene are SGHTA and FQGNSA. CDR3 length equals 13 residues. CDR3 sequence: CASSLMDSDTQYF. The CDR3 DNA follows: TGTGCCAGCAGCCTCATGGATAGTGATACGCAGTATTTT.

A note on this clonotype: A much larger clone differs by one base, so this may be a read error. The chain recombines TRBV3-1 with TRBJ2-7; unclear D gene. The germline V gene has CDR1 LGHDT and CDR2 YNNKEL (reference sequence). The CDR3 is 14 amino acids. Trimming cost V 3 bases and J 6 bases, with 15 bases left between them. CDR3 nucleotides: TGTGCCAGCAGCCATGCCTTCCGAGGCGGCGAGCAGTACTTC. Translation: CASSHAFRGGEQYF.

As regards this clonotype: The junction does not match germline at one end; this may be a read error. This chain's CDR3 is CAGSQDTTTTNEKLFF. CDR3 coding DNA: TGCGCCGGCAGCCAAGATACGACAACAACTAATGAAAAACTGTTTTTT. This chain links TRBV4-1 with TRBJ1-4; no clear D gene. Germline CDR1 reads MGHRA; CDR2 reads YSYEKL. This CDR3 is built from 16 residues.

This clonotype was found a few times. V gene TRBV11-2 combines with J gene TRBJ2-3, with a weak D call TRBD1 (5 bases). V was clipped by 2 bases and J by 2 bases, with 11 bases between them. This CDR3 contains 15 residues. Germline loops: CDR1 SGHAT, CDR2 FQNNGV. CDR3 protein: CASSLSGSDTDTQYF. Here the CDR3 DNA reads TGTGCCAGCAGCTTATCAGGGTCCGACACAGATACGCAGTATTTT.

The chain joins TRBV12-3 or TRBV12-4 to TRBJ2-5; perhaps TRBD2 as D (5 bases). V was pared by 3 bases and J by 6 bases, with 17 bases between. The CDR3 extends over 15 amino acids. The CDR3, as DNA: TGTGCCAGCAGTTTGAAGGACCGCCGAGGGAAGACCCAGTACTTC. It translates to CASSLKDRRGKTQYF.